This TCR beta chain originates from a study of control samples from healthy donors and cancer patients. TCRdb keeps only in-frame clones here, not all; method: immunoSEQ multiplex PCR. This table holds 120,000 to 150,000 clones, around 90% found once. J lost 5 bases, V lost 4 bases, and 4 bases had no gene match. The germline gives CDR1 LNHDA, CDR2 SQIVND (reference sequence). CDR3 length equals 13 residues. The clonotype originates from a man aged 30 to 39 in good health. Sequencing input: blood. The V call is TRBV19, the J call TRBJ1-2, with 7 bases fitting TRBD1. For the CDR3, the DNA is TGTGCCAGTAGTACAACAGGGGCTTATGGCTACACCTTC. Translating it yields CASSTTGAYGYTF.